The entry below describes one T cell receptor beta chain. Its binding antigen is unknown. Base qualities were left out, and no much larger clone turns up one base away. This specimen belongs to a study of blood T cells in healthy people across ages (dated by TCRdb to between 2014 and 2017). Background on the whole study: In model experiments, template switching captured about one uniquely barcoded TCR beta cDNA molecule for every two T cells. The study analyzed two additional independent replicas of 1 million unique cDNA reads from the same blood draw for two donors, one aged 18 to 30 and one aged 80 or older. Four age groups were formed from the donors: young (average 16 years), middle-aged (around 41), aged (approximately 60) and long-lived (around 82). The study measured age-related changes in TCR beta repertoire diversity using deep sequencing normalized with unique cDNA molecular identifiers. To avoid experimental bias, donors of different ages were spread randomly across the sequencing lanes. Results the study describes overall, beyond this receptor: Observed TCR beta diversity per million T cells fell roughly linearly with age, and a significant reduction was already apparent by age roughly 40. Because donor CMV infection status was unknown, age-related changes in expanded clonotypes were potentially confounded. Estimates of total diversity based on one million sequenced T cells were regarded as lower bounds and as underestimates. The long-lived group showed more naive CD4+ T cells, fewer expanded clones and increased TCR diversity than the aged group, suggesting age selection. Conclusive comparison of naive and antigen-experienced compartments was prevented by the profiling of bulk unsorted PBMCs. A strong correlation was found between observed TCR beta diversity and the percentage of naive T cells measured by flow cytometry.

The CDR3 numbers 16 residues from cysteine through phenylalanine. The CDR3 DNA has 48 bases and is translated from base 1. From the germline V gene, CDR1 is SGDLS and CDR2 is YYNGEE. Compared with germline, V lacks 1 base and J lacks 1 base; bases without a gene match: 3. Donors were under 40 systemically healthy Caucasian individuals from Russia aged roughly 6 to 95 years. Each donor gave ten milliliters of peripheral blood, drawn into EDTA-treated Vacutainer tubes. Ficoll-Paque density-gradient centrifugation was used to isolate PBMCs, with at least 6.5 million per sample. Trizol reagent was used to extract total RNA from PBMCs, with at least 6 micrograms per sample. For every donor, flow cytometry on a PBMC aliquot measured the percentage of naive CD45RAhigh/CD27high T cells. To prepare the library, 5' RACE was applied. Instrument used: Illumina HiSeq 2500. A second PCR of roughly 6 to 11 cycles was run with a J-beta primer mix and a sample-barcoded 5' primer. A unique molecular identifier was introduced onto each TCR beta cDNA molecule by a template-switch 5' adaptor carrying 12 random nucleotides. Each sample yielded at least 2.5 million CDR3-containing paired-end reads. First-strand cDNA synthesis was performed from all RNA using the Mint cDNA synthesis kit, with priming by a TRBC-specific oligonucleotide. All cDNA was treated with uracil-DNA glycosylase and then went through a first 18-cycle PCR with the universal primers M1SS and BC2_uni_R. The original methods were these. Normalization of each sample was performed by random selection of 1 million high-quality reads, each carrying a distinct molecular identifier. Instead of being binned into consensus sequences, reads that shared molecular identifiers were thrown out. MiTCR, set to a Q25 quality threshold and the strictest error-elimination algorithm, was used for CDR3 identification, clonotype clustering and error correction. Lower-bound total TCR beta diversity was estimated with a nonparametric unseen species model using Euler transformation. In-frame beta chains were kept once TCRdb had trimmed the public reads at Q25 with fastp and called clones with MiXCR. For every CDR3 protein sequence, its rows merge into one entry that carries the most common genes and DNA. TCRdb assigned the V and J calls; the authors' analysis was not used. For this sample the table gives more than 700,000 distinct CDR3 sequences, of which about 53% were detected only once. The ten most abundant clones make up 41% of the sample.

The sequence was collected from a man older than 75 in good health. Rearrangement joined TRBV9 to TRBJ2-2; the junction holds 8 bases that match TRBD2. The sample was blood. The bases are TGTGCCAGCAGCGTACTGAGCGGGGGGAACACCGGGGAGCTGTTTTTT. It specifies CASSVLSGGNTGELFF. Supplemented by the reference TRBV9 and TRBJ2-2 proteins around the CDR3, the complete variable domain is DSGVTQTPKHLITATGQRVTLRCSPRSGDLSVYWYQQSLDQGLQFLIQYYNGEERAKGNILERFSAQQFPDLHSELNLSSLELGDSALYFCASSVLSGGNTGELFFGEGSRLTVL.